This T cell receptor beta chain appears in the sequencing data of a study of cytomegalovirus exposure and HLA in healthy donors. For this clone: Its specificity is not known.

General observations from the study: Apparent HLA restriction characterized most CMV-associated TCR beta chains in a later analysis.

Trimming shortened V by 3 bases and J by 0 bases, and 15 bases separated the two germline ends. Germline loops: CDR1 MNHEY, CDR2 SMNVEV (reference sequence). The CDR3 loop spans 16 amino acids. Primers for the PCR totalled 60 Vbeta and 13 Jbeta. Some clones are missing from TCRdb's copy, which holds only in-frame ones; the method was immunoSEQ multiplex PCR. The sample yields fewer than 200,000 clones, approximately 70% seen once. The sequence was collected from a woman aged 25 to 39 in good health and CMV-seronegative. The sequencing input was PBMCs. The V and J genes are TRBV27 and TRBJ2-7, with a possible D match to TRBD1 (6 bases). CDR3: CASSLLATGSSYEQYF. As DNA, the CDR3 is TGTGCCAGCAGTTTGTTGGCTACAGGGAGCTCCTACGAGCAGTACTTC.